This T cell receptor (beta chain) derives from a study of breast tumors, draining lymph nodes, adjacent tissues. Overall study findings and caveats: Data fit most tumor T cells coming from lymph node, expanding in tumor. Tumor TCR diversity was below lymph nodes but above nontumor tissue.

This clonotype was found many times. Antigen: not known. Looked up from germline, CDR1 is SGHTA and CDR2 is FQGNSA. The CDR3 length is 17 residues. V was clipped by 1 base and J by 3 bases; unmatched bases: 5. TCRdb analysed the multiplex PCR reads with MiXCR anew, one entry per CDR3 protein. The data show approximately 130,000 distinct CDR3 sequences, approximately 21% seen once. Breast cancer patients provided tissue from their axillary draining lymph nodes. This clonotype was obtained from a female donor with breast cancer. Some clones in this sample may be carry-over from other donors' samples. V and J are TRBV7-2 and TRBJ2-3; 12 bases fit TRBD2. The sequencing input was axillary lymph node tissue. The CDR3 DNA sequence: TGTGCCAGCAGCTTAGAGAAAACTAGCGGGAGGACAGATACGCAGTATTTT. Translation gives CASSLEKTSGRTDTQYF.